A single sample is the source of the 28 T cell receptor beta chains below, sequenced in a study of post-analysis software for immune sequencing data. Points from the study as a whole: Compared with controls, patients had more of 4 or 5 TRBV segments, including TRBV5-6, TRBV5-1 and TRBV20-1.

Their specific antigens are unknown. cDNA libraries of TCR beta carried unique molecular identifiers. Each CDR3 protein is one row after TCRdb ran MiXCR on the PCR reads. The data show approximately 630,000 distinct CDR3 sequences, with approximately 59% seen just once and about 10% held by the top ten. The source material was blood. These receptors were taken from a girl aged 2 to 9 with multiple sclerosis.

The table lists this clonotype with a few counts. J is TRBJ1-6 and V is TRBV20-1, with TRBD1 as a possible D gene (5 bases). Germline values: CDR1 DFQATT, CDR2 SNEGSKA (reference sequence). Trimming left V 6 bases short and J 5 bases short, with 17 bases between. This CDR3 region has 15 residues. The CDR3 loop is CSAKKVGADNSPLHF. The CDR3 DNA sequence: TGCAGTGCCAAAAAAGTCGGGGCCGATAATTCACCCCTCCACTTT.

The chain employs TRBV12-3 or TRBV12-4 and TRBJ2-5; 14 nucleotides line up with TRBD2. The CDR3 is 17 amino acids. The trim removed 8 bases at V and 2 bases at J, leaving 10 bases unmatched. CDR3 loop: CASVGTSGRAVQETQYF. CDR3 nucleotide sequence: TGTGCCAGCGTAGGGACTAGCGGGAGAGCCGTACAAGAGACCCAGTACTTC.

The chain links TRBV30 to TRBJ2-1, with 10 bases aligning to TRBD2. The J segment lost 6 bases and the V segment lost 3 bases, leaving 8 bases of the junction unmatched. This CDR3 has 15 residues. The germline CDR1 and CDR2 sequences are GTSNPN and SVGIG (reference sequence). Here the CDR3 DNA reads TGTGCCTGGAGCGAAGCGGGAGGGGTTTTCAATGAGCAGTTCTTC. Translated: CAWSEAGGVFNEQFF.

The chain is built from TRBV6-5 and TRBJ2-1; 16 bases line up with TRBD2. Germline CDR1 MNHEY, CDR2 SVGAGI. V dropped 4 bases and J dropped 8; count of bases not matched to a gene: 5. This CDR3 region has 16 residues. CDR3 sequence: CASSSGTSGRADEQFF. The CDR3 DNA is TGTGCCAGCAGTTCCGGGACTAGCGGGAGGGCAGATGAGCAGTTCTTC.

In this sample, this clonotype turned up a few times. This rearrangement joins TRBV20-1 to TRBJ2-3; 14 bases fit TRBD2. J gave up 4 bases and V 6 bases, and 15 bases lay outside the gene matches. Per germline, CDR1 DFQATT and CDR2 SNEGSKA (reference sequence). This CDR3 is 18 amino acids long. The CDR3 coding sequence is TGCAGTGCCCCCAGGGGACTAGCGGGAGTAATTAGGGCAGATACGCAGTATTTT. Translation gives CSAPRGLAGVIRADTQYF.

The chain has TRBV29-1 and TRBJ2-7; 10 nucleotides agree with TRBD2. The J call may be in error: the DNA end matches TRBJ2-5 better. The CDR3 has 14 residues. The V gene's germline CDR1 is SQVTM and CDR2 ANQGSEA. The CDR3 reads CSVSLAGAAETQYF. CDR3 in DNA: TGCAGCGTTTCCCTAGCGGGGGCAGCGGAGACCCAGTACTTC.

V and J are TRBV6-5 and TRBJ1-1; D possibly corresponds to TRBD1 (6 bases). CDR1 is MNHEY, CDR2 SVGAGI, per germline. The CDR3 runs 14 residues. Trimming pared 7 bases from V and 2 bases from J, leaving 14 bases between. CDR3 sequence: CASINRVPNTEAFF. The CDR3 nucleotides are TGTGCCAGCATAAACAGGGTCCCAAACACTGAAGCTTTCTTT.

CDR3 sequence: CASSQVPGVAEAFF. The CDR3 nucleotides read TGTGCCAGCAGCCAAGTCCCTGGCGTCGCTGAAGCTTTCTTT. The chain uses TRBV4-2 and TRBJ1-1; unclear D gene. The V gene lost 1 base and the J gene lost 6 bases, with 12 bases spanning the gap. The germline V gene has CDR1 LGHNA and CDR2 YNFKEQ. The CDR3 is made up of 14 amino acids.

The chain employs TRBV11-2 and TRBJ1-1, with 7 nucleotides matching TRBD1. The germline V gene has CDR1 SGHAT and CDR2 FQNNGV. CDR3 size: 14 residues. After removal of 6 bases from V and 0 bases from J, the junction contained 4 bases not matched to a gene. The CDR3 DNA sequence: TGTGCCAGCAGTTGGACAGGAATGAACACTGAAGCTTTCTTT. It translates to CASSWTGMNTEAFF.

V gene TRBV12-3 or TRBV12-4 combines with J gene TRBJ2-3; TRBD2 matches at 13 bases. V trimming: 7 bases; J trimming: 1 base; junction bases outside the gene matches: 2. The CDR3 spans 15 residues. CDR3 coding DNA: TGTGCCAGCATCACTAGCGGGAGGGGCACAGATACGCAGTATTTT. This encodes CASITSGRGTDTQYF.

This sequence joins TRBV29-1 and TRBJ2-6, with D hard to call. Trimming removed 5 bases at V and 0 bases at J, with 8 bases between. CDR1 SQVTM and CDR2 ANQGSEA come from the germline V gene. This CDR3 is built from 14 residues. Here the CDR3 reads CSVYGSSGANVLTF. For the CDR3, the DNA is TGCAGCGTTTATGGGTCCTCTGGGGCCAACGTCCTGACTTTC. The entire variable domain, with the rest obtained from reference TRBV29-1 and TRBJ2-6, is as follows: SAVISQKPSRDICQRGTSLTIQCQVDSQVTMMFWYRQQPGQSLTLIATANQGSEATYESGFVIDKFPISRPNLTFSTLTVSNMSPEDSSIYLCSVYGSSGANVLTFGAGSRLTVL.

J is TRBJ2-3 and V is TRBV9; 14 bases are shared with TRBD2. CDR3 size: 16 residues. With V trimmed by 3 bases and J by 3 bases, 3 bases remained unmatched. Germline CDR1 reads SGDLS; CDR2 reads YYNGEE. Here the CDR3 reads CASSERLAGGTDTQYF. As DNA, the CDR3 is TGTGCCAGCAGCGAGCGACTAGCGGGAGGGACAGATACGCAGTATTTT.

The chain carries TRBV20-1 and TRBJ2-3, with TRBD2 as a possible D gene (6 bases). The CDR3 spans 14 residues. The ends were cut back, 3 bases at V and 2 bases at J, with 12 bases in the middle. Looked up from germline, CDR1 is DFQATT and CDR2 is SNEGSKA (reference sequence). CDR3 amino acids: CSASYLAITDTQYF. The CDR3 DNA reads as TGCAGTGCTAGTTATCTAGCGATCACAGATACGCAGTATTTT.

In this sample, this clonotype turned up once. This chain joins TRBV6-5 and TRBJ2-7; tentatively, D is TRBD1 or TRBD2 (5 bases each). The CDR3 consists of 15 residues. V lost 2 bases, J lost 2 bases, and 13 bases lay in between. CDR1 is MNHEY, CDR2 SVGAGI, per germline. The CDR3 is CASSYLLGDTYEQYF. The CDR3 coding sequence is TGTGCCAGCAGTTACCTACTAGGGGATACCTACGAGCAGTACTTC.

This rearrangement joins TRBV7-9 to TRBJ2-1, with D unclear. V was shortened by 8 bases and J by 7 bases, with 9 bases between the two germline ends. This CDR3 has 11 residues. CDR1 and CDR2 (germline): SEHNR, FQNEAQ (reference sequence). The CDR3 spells CASSIENEQFF. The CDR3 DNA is TGTGCCAGCTCGATCGAAAATGAGCAGTTCTTC.

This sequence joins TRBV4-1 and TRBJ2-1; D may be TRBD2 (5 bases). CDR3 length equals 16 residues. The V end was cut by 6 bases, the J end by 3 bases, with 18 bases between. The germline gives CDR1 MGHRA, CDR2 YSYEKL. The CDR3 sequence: CASSPGASGNYNEQFF. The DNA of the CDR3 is TGCGCCAGCAGTCCCGGAGCCAGCGGCAACTACAATGAGCAGTTCTTC.

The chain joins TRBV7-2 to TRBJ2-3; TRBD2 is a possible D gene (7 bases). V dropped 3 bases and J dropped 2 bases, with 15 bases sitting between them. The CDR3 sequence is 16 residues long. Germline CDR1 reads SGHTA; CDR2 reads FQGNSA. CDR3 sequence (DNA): TGTGCCAGCAGCTTGGTGGGGGGGCAACTCACAGATACGCAGTATTTT. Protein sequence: CASSLVGGQLTDTQYF. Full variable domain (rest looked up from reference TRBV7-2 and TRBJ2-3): GAGVSQSPSNKVTEKGKDVELRCDPISGHTALYWYRQSLGQGLEFLIYFQGNSAPDKSGLPSDRFSAERTGGSVSTLTIQRTQQEDSAVYLCASSLVGGQLTDTQYFGPGTRLTVL.

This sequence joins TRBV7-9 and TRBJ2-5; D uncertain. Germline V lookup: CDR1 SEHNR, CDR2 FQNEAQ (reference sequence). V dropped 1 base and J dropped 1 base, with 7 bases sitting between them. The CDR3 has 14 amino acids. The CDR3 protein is CASSLDSPQETQYF. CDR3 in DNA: TGTGCCAGCAGCTTAGACAGCCCCCAAGAGACCCAGTACTTC.

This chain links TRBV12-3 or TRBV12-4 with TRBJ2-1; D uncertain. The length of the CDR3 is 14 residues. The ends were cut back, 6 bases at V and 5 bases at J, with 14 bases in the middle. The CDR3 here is CASSPLELHNEQFF. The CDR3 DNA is TGTGCCAGCAGCCCACTTGAACTACACAATGAGCAGTTCTTC.

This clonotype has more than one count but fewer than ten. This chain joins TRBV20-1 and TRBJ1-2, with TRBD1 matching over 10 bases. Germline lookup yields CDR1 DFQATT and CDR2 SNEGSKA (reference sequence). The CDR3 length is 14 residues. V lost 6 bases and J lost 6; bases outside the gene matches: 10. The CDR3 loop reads CSAPSYGQGDGYTF. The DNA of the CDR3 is TGCAGTGCCCCATCCTATGGACAGGGGGATGGCTACACCTTC.

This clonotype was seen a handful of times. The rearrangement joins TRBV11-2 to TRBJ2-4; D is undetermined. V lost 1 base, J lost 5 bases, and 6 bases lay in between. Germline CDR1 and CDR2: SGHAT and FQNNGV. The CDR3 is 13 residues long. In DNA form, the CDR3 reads TGTGCCAGCAGCTTAGTTCTAGAAAACATTCAGTACTTC. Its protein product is CASSLVLENIQYF.

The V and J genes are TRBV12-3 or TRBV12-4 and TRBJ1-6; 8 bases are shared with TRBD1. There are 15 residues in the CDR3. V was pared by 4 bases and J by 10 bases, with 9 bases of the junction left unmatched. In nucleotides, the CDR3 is TGTGCCAGCAGTTCCGGGAGAGGGGACAGGTCACCCCTCCACTTT. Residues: CASSSGRGDRSPLHF.

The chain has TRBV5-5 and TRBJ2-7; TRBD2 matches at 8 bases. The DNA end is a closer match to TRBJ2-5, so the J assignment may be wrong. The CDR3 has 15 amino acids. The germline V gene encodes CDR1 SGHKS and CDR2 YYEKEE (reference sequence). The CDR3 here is CASRGAAGVSETQYF. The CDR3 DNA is TGTGCCAGCAGGGGGGCAGCGGGAGTATCAGAGACCCAGTACTTC.

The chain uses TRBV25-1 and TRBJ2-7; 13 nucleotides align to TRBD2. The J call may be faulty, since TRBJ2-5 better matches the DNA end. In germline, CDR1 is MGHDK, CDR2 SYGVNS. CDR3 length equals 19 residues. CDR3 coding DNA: TGTGCCAGCAGTGGACTGGGACCTACTAGCGGGAGGGGGGGAGAGACCCAGTACTTC. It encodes CASSGLGPTSGRGGETQYF.

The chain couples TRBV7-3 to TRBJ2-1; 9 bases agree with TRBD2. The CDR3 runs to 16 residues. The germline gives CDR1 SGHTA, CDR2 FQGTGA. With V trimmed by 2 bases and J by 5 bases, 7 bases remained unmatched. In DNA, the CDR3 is TGTGCCAGCAGCTTATCTGCGGGAGGGTTCCACAATGAGCAGTTCTTC. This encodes CASSLSAGGFHNEQFF.

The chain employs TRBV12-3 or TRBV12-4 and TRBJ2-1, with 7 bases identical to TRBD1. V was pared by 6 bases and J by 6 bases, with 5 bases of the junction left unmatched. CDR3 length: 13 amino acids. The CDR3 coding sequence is TGTGCCAGCAGGCCACAGGGGCCCAATGAGCAGTTCTTC. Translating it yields CASRPQGPNEQFF.

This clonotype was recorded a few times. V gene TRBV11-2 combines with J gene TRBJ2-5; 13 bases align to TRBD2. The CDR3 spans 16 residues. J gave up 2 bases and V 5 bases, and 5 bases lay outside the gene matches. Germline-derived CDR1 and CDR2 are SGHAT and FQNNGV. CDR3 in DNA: TGTGCCAGCAGCCCGGGGGGACTAGCGGGGCAAGAGACCCAGTACTTC. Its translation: CASSPGGLAGQETQYF.

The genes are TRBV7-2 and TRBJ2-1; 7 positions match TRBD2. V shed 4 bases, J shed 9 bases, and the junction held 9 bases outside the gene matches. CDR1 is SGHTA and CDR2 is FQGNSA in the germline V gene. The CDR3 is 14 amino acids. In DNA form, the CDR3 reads TGTGCCAGCAGCTCCAACAGCGGGGACTTTGAGCAGTTCTTC. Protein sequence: CASSSNSGDFEQFF.